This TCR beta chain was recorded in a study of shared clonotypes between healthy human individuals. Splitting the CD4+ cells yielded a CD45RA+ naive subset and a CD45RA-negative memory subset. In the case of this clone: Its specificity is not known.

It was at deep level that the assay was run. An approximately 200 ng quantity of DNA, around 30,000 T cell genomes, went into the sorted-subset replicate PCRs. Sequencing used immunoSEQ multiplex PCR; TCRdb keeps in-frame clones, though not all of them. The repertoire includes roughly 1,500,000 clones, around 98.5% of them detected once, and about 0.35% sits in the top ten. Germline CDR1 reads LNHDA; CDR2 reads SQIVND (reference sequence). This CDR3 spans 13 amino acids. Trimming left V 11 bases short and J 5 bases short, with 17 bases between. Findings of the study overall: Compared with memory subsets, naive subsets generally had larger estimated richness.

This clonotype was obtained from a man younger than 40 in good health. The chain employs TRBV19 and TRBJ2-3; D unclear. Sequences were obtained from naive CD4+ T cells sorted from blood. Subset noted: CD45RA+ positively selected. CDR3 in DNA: TGTGCCGTTCGCGCCAGGCAGTTAGATACGCAGTATTTT. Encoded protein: CAVRARQLDTQYF.